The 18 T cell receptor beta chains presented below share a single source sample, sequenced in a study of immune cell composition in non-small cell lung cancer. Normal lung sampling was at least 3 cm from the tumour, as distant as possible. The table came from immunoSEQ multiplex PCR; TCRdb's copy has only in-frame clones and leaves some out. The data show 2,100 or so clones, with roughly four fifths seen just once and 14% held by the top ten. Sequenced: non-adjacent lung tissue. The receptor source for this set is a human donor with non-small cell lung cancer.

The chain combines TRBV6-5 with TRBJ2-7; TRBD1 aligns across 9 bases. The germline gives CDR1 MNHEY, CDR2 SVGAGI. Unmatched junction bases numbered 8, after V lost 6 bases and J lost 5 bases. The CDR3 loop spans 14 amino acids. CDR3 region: CASREGQGFNEQYF. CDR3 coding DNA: TGTGCCAGCAGGGAGGGACAGGGATTTAACGAGCAGTACTTC.

CDR3 nucleotide sequence: TGCGCCAGCAGCTTGGGGTCGGGAGAAAGGGGTGAGCAGTTCTTC. As protein: CASSLGSGERGEQFF. V and J are TRBV5-1 and TRBJ2-1, with D tentatively TRBD2 (6 bases). From germline, CDR1 is SGHRS and CDR2 YFSETQ. The CDR3 has 15 amino acids. Trimming took off 0 bases at V and 9 bases at J, with 16 bases between the two ends.

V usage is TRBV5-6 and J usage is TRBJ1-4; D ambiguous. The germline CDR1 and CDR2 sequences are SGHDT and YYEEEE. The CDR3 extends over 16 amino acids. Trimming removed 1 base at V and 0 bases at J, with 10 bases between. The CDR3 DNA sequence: TGTGCCAGCAGCTTGTTGACGGAGACAACTAATGAAAAACTGTTTTTT. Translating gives CASSLLTETTNEKLFF.

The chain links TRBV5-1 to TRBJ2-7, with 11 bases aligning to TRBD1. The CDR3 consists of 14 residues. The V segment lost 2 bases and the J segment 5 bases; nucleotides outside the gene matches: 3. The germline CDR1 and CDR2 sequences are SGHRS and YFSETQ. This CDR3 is CASSLGTGGNEQYF. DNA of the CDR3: TGCGCCAGCAGCTTAGGGACAGGGGGAAACGAGCAGTACTTC. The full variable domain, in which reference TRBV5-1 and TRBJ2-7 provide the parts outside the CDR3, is KAGVTQTPRYLIKTRGQQVTLSCSPISGHRSVSWYQQTPGQGLQFLFEYFSETQRNKGNFPGRFSGRQFSNSRSEMNVSTLELGDSALYLCASSLGTGGNEQYFGPGTRLTVT.

The CDR3 bases are TGTGCCAGCAGATATCCCGGGACAGGGTCAGAAAAACTGTTTTTT. It is translated as CASRYPGTGSEKLFF. The V and J genes are TRBV6-6 and TRBJ1-4; 9 bases map to TRBD1. The CDR3 runs to 15 residues. Germline CDR1 MNHNY, CDR2 SVGAGI (reference sequence). Trimming at V came to 6 bases and at J to 8 bases, leaving 10 bases not matched to a gene.

CDR3 sequence reads: CASSLMDTTDTQYF. The CDR3, as DNA: TGTGCCAGCAGTTTAATGGACACAACAGATACGCAGTATTTT. This chain joins TRBV6-1 and TRBJ2-3; D possibly corresponds to TRBD1 (5 bases). In germline, CDR1 is MNHNS, CDR2 SASEGT. CDR3 length equals 14 residues. V was pared by 5 bases and J by 3 bases, with 12 bases between.

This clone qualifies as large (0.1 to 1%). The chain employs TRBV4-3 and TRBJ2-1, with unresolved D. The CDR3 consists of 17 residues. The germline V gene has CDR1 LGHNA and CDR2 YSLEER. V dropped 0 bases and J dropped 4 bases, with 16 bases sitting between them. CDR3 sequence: CASSQEQVQSVYNEQFF. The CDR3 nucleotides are TGCGCCAGCAGCCAAGAACAAGTACAGAGTGTTTACAATGAGCAGTTCTTC.

The CDR3 DNA sequence: TGTGCCAGCAGCGCCCTTCGAAGCTTCGGGGAGCTGTTTTTT. Protein: CASSALRSFGELFF. The chain recombines TRBV2 with TRBJ2-2; D unresolved. The V end lost 6 bases, the J end lost 7 bases, and 15 bases lay between the germline ends. The CDR3 totals 14 residues. Germline lookup yields CDR1 SNHLY and CDR2 FYNNEI.

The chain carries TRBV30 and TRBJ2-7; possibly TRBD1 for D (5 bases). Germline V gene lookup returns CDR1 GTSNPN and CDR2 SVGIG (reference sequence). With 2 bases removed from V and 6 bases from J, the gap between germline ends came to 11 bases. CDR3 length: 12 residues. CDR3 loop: CAWSLTETEQYF. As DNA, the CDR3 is TGTGCCTGGAGTTTGACAGAAACCGAGCAGTACTTC. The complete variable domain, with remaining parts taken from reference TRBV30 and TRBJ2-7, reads SQTIHQWPATLVQPVGSPLSLECTVEGTSNPNLYWYRQAAGRGLQLLFYSVGIGQISSEVPQNLSASRPQDRQFILSSKKLLLSDSGFYLCAWSLTETEQYFGPGTRLTVT.

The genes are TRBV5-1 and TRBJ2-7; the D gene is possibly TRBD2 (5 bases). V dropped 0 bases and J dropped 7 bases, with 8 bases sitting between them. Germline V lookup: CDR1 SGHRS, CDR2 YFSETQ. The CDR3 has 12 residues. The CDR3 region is CASSLAGEEQYF. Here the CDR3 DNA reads TGCGCCAGCAGCTTGGCCGGGGAGGAGCAGTACTTC.

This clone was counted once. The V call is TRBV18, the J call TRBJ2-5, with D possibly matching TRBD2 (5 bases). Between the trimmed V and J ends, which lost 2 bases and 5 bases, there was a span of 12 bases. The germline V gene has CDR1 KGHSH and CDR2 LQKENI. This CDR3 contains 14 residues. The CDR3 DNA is TGTGCCAGCTCACCAAGGGAGTTGGGGGAGACCCAGTACTTC. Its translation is CASSPRELGETQYF.

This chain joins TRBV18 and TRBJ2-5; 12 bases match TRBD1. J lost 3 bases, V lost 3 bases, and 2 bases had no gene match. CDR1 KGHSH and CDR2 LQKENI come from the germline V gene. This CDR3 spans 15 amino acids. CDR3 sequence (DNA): TGTGCCAGCTCACCGGGGACAGGGGGCGAAGAGACCCAGTACTTC. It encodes CASSPGTGGEETQYF.

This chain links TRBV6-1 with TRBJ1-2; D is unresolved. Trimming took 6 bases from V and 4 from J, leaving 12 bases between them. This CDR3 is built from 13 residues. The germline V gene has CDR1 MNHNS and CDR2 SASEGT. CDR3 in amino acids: CASRPAESYGYTF. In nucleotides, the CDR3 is TGTGCCAGCAGGCCCGCGGAGTCCTATGGCTACACCTTC.

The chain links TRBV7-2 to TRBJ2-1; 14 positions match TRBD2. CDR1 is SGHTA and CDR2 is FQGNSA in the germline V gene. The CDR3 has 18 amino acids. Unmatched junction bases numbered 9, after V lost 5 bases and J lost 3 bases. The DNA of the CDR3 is TGTGCCAGCAGCCTGGAGACTAGCGGGAGGGCCTTCTACAATGAGCAGTTCTTC. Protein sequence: CASSLETSGRAFYNEQFF. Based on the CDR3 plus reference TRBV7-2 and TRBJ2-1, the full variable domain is GAGVSQSPSNKVTEKGKDVELRCDPISGHTALYWYRQSLGQGLEFLIYFQGNSAPDKSGLPSDRFSAERTGGSVSTLTIQRTQQEDSAVYLCASSLETSGRAFYNEQFFGPGTRLTVL.

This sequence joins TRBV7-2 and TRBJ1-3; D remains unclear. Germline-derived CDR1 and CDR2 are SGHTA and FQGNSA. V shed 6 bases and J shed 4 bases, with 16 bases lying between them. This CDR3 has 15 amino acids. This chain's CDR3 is CASSYSRGGGNTIYF. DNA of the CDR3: TGTGCCAGCAGTTACAGTCGGGGTGGGGGAAACACCATATATTTT.

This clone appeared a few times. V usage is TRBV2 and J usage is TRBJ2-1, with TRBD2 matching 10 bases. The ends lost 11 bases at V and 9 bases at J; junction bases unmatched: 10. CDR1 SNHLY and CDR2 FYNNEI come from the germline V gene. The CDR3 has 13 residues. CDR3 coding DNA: TGTGCCTCGGGGGTAGCGGGAGGCCTTGAGCAGTTCTTC. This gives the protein CASGVAGGLEQFF. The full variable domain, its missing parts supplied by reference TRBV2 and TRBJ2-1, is EPEVTQTPSHQVTQMGQEVILRCVPISNHLYFYWYRQILGQKVEFLVSFYNNEISEKSEIFDDQFSVERPDGSNFTLKIRSTKLEDSAMYFCASGVAGGLEQFFGPGTRLTVL.

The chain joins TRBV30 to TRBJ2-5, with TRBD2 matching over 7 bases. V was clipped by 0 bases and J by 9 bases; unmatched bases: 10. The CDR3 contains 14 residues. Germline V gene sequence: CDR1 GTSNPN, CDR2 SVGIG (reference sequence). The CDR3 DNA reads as TGTGCCTGGAGTGTAGCGGGACCCGTAGTGGCCCAGTACTTC. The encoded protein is CAWSVAGPVVAQYF.

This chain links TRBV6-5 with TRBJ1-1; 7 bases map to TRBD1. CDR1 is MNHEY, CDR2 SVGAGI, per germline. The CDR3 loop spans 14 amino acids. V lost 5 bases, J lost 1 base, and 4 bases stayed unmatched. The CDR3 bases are TGTGCCAGCAGTCCACGGACAGGGAACACTGAAGCTTTCTTT. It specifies CASSPRTGNTEAFF.